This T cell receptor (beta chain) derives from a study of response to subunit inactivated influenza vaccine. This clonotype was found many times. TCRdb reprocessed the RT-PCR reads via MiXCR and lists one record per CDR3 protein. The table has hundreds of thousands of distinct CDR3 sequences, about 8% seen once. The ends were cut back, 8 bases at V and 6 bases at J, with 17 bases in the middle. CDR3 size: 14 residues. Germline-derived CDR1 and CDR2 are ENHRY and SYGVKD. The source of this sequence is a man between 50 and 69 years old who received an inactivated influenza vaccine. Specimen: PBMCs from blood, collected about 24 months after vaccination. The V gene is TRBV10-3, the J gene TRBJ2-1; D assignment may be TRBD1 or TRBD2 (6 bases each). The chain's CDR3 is CAIGGHSEGNEQFF. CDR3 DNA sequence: TGTGCCATCGGGGGACACTCGGAGGGCAATGAGCAGTTCTTC.